This paragraph reports one T cell receptor beta chain. The germline V and J ends were trimmed by 6 bases and 4 bases, with 12 bases remaining between them. CDR3 length: 13 residues. The germline CDR1 and CDR2 sequences are MNHNY and SVGAGI (reference sequence). The sample originates from a study of technical replicates of blood from a few donors. The protocol was immunoSEQ multiplex PCR, while the TCRdb copy is restricted to in-frame clones and leaves out a portion. The sample shows some 47,000 clones, roughly 92% of them seen only once. The material sequenced was PBMCs. The V and J genes are TRBV6-6 and TRBJ2-5, with a tentative D call TRBD1 (7 bases). This receptor was taken from a human donor in good health. Some clones in this sample may be carry-over from other donors' samples. CDR3 in DNA: TGTGCCAGCAGCCGACAGGGAGGAGAGACCCAGTACTTC. This encodes CASSRQGGETQYF.